This TCR beta chain was observed in a study of T cells in localized non-small cell lung cancer. The study's findings and limits: An association was observed between higher blood T cell density and longer overall survival.

Germline V gene lookup returns CDR1 SGHAT and CDR2 FQNNGV. The CDR3 runs 16 residues. Trimming pared 1 base from V and 5 bases from J, leaving 12 bases between. Clones were sequenced by immunoSEQ multiplex PCR, and TCRdb holds only the in-frame ones, with some missing. The sample contains tens of thousands of clones, approximately 86% of which appear only once. Notes on this clone: The antigen is unknown.

The rearrangement links TRBV11-2 to TRBJ1-6; D is possibly TRBD1 (5 bases). The receptor was isolated from a man between 35 and 75 years old with stage I squamous cell lung carcinoma. Sequencing was performed on peripheral blood, taken before any cancer treatment. CDR3 residues: CASSLVGAGHNSPLHF. CDR3 DNA: TGTGCCAGCAGCTTAGTAGGGGCTGGGCATAATTCACCCCTCCACTTT.